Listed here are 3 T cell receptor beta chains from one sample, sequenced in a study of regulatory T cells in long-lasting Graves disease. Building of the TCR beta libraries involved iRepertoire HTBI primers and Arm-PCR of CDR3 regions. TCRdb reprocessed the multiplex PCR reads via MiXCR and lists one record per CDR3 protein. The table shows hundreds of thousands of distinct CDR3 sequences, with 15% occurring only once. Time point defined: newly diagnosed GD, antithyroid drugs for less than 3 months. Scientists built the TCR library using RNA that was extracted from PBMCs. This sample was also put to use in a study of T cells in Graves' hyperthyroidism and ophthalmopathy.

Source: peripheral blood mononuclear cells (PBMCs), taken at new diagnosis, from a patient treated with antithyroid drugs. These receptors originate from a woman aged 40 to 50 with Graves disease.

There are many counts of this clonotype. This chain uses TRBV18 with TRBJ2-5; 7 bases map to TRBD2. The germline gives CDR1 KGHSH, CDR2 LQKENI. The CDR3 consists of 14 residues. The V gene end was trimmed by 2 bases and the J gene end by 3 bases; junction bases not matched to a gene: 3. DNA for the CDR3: TGTGCCAGCTCACCAAGGGCGGGGGAAGAGACCCAGTACTTC. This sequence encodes CASSPRAGEETQYF.

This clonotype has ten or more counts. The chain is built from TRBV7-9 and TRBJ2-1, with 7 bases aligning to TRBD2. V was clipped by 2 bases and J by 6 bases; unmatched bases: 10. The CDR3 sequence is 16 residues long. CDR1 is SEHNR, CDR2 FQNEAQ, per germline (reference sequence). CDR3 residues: CASSLLGGSPTNEQFF. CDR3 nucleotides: TGTGCCAGCAGCTTACTCGGCGGGAGCCCCACCAATGAGCAGTTCTTC.

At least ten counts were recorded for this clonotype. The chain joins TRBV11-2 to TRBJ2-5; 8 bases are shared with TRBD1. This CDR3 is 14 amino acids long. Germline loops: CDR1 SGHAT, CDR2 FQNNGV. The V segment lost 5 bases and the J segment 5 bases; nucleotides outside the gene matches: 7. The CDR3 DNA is TGTGCCAGCAGCCACCAGGGGGCGGGGGAGACCCAGTACTTC. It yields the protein CASSHQGAGETQYF.